Reported below is one T cell receptor beta chain. The CDR3 covers 14 residues. V shed 6 bases, J shed 5 bases, and the junction held 8 bases outside the gene matches. Looked up from germline, CDR1 is MNHEY and CDR2 is SVGAGI. These data are taken from a study of blood T cell repertoires in COVID-19. About the study: Acute and convalescent COVID-19 specimens originated in the United States, Italy and Spain. PBMCs, B-cell-depleted T cells, or T cells provided the cDNA or gDNA that made up the material.

Methods used by the authors: Counts of nucleated cells, estimated from reference gene primer amplification, were obtained. Sequenced by immunoSEQ multiplex PCR; TCRdb stores in-frame clones only, minus some. V, J and clone size were drawn from that table, and D and trimming were deduced from the DNA. The sample consists of roughly 150,000 clones, roughly 90% of them appearing once. The sequence was collected from a man aged 60 to 69 with active or convalescent COVID-19. Input material: peripheral blood. The chain recombines TRBV6-5 with TRBJ2-5; TRBD1 aligns across 8 bases. The CDR3 coding sequence is TGTGCCAGCAGGGACAGGGATTTGACGGAGACCCAGTACTTC. As protein: CASRDRDLTETQYF.